The TCR beta chain described here comes from a study of spatial heterogeneity in lung cancer. Whole-study context: Raw reads showed each unique TCR and UMI combination turning up more than ten times on average. General study results and limits: Nonsynonymous mutation counts, ubiquitous and regional, were tracked by the respective counts of ubiquitous and regional expanded TCRs. It was found that expanded intratumoral alpha and beta TCR counts tracked tumor mutation counts.

This clonotype rates as medium-sized. Its cognate antigen is unknown. Time point indicated: sample taken at primary tumor resection. The donors were fewer than 80 patients with non-small cell lung cancer that was early-stage and untreated. Whole RNA, which was extracted from tumor, nontumor lung tissue or frozen PBMC, was sequenced without any cell sorting. TCRdb independently ran MiXCR on the 5' RACE reads; one entry per CDR3 protein. The data contain 4,400 or so distinct CDR3 sequences, 8.4% of them seen just once; the ten biggest clones take up approximately 15%. Germline V lookup: CDR1 MDHEN, CDR2 SYDVKM. V was clipped by 5 bases and J by 6 bases, with 7 bases between them. This CDR3 has 11 residues.

The chain employs TRBV28 and TRBJ1-2, with D maybe TRBD1 (6 bases). This sequence was found in a female donor with early-stage non-small cell lung cancer. The specimen was lung tumor tissue, collected at surgery. The CDR3 region has the DNA TGTGCCAGCAGTCAGGGGAATGGCTACACCTTC. Amino acid sequence: CASSQGNGYTF.